These 20 T cell receptor beta chains were sequenced from one sample in a study of beta chain features in type 1 diabetes. Expressed TCRB transcripts got sequenced, as all isolated RNA was reverse transcribed. Method: immunoSEQ multiplex PCR; TCRdb's copy keeps in-frame clones and lacks some. The repertoire holds about 900,000 clones, roughly 15% seen once, with 0.02% to 0.03% in the top ten. The sample comprised naive CD4+ T cells from blood. The receptors were gathered from a woman between 18 and 30 years old in good health.

The chain is built from TRBV2 and TRBJ2-1; D might be TRBD2 (6 bases). The germline V gene encodes CDR1 SNHLY and CDR2 FYNNEI. CDR3 length equals 17 residues. Trimming removed 0 bases at V and 6 bases at J, with 18 bases between. CDR3 nucleotides: TGTGCCAGCAGTGAAGCCATGAAGCTGCGGGAAGCCAATGAGCAGTTCTTC. Protein product: CASSEAMKLREANEQFF.

Concerning this clone: Different DNA sequences within this sample yield the same CDR3. V gene TRBV7-3 combines with J gene TRBJ2-3; no firm D call. Trimming removed 1 base from V and 2 bases from J, with 4 bases in between. Germline values: CDR1 SGHTA, CDR2 FQGTGA. The CDR3 runs to 13 residues. CDR3 coding DNA: TGTGCCAGCAGCTTAAGCTACACAGATACGCAGTATTTT. Protein product: CASSLSYTDTQYF.

As to this clone: This sample includes further DNA sequences coding for the same CDR3. The chain couples TRBV9 to TRBJ2-1, with 8 bases aligning to TRBD2. CDR3 length: 15 amino acids. Germline V gives CDR1 SGDLS, CDR2 YYNGEE. The J segment lost 0 bases and the V segment lost 4 bases, leaving 3 bases of the junction unmatched. The CDR3 DNA reads as TGTGCCAGCAGCCTACTAGCGGACTCCTACAATGAGCAGTTCTTC. The encoded protein is CASSLLADSYNEQFF.

The rearrangement uses TRBV11-3 and TRBJ2-1, with TRBD2 matching over 15 bases. V was clipped by 5 bases and J by 10 bases; unmatched bases: 9. This CDR3 region has 16 residues. Per germline, CDR1 SGHNT and CDR2 YENEEA. CDR3 in amino acids: CASSPRTSGRAVEQFF. DNA of the CDR3: TGTGCCAGCAGCCCGAGGACTAGCGGGAGGGCCGTAGAGCAGTTCTTC.

This rearrangement joins TRBV7-8 to TRBJ2-3, with 7 nucleotides matching TRBD1. CDR3 length: 13 amino acids. The ends lost 5 bases at V and 14 bases at J; junction bases unmatched: 13. Germline V lookup: CDR1 SGHVS, CDR2 FQNEAQ. CDR3 coding DNA: TGTGCCAGCAGCAGAGACAGGGATAAATCTGGGTATTTT. Protein: CASSRDRDKSGYF.

The chain joins TRBV14 to TRBJ1-1; 8 positions agree with TRBD1. The germline V gene has CDR1 SGHDN and CDR2 FVKESK. The trim removed 4 bases at V and 7 bases at J, leaving 5 bases unmatched. This CDR3 comprises 13 residues. CDR3 nucleotide sequence: TGTGCCAGCAGCCCCGGACAGGGAATTGAAGCTTTCTTT. Protein: CASSPGQGIEAFF.

This clone has more than one count but fewer than ten. The rearrangement joins TRBV9 to TRBJ2-1, with 10 bases identical to TRBD2. The CDR3 is 16 residues long. V was clipped by 1 base and J by 4 bases; unmatched bases: 5. Germline V gene data show CDR1 as SGDLS and CDR2 as YYNGEE. CDR3 protein: CASSVLAGAFYNEQFF. The CDR3 nucleotides are TGTGCCAGCAGCGTACTAGCGGGAGCCTTTTACAATGAGCAGTTCTTC.

The V gene is TRBV7-9, the J gene TRBJ1-4; 8 bases match TRBD1. Germline assignment: CDR1 SEHNR and CDR2 FQNEAQ (reference sequence). The CDR3 has 16 amino acids. V dropped 4 bases and J dropped 13; count of bases not matched to a gene: 17. CDR3 coding DNA: TGTGCCAGCAGCTCCAGGGGGACAGGAGGGCAATCGGTACTGTTTTTT. It codes for CASSSRGTGGQSVLFF. The variable domain in full, with the rest retrieved from reference TRBV7-9 and TRBJ1-4, is DTGVSQNPRHKITKRGQNVTFRCDPISEHNRLYWYRQTLGQGPEFLTYFQNEAQLEKSRLLSDRFSAERPKGSFSTLEIQRTEQGDSAMYLCASSSRGTGGQSVLFFGSGTQLSVL.

The rearrangement links TRBV18 to TRBJ2-3; TRBD2 matches 10 bases. The CDR3 covers 17 residues. Looked up from germline, CDR1 is KGHSH and CDR2 is LQKENI. The V segment lost 4 bases and the J segment 3 bases; nucleotides outside the gene matches: 10. CDR3 amino acids: CASSLRASGSKTDTQYF. In DNA, the CDR3 is TGTGCCAGCTCACTAAGGGCTAGCGGGAGTAAAACAGATACGCAGTATTTT. Filled out from reference TRBV18 and TRBJ2-3, the complete variable domain reads NAGVMQNPRHLVRRRGQEARLRCSPMKGHSHVYWYRQLPEEGLKFMVYLQKENIIDESGMPKERFSAEFPKEGPSILRIQQVVRGDSAAYFCASSLRASGSKTDTQYFGPGTRLTVL.

This clone was counted a few times. The chain joins TRBV19 to TRBJ1-5; D gene uncertain. Trimming stripped 3 bases from V and 4 bases from J, with 16 bases between. The CDR3 is made up of 16 amino acids. The germline V gene has CDR1 LNHDA and CDR2 SQIVND (reference sequence). This chain's CDR3 is CASSIFVAGGNQPQHF. The DNA for the CDR3 is TGTGCCAGTAGTATTTTCGTGGCCGGAGGAAATCAGCCCCAGCATTTT.

This clone was seen a few times. Other DNA variants within this sample encode the same CDR3. This chain connects TRBV5-1 to TRBJ1-4, with 8 bases aligning to TRBD1. CDR1 is SGHRS and CDR2 is YFSETQ in the germline V gene. V lost 0 bases and J lost 5; bases outside the gene matches: 0. The CDR3 is 14 amino acids. CDR3 bases: TGCGCCAGCAGCTTGGGACAGGGGAATGAAAAACTGTTTTTT. Amino acids: CASSLGQGNEKLFF. Full variable domain (outside the CDR3, taken from reference TRBV5-1 and TRBJ1-4): KAGVTQTPRYLIKTRGQQVTLSCSPISGHRSVSWYQQTPGQGLQFLFEYFSETQRNKGNFPGRFSGRQFSNSRSEMNVSTLELGDSALYLCASSLGQGNEKLFFGSGTQLSVL.

This clone showed up just a few times. V is TRBV27 and J is TRBJ1-5; D not certain. The CDR3 loop spans 13 amino acids. V dropped 5 bases and J dropped 6 bases, with 11 bases sitting between them. Germline V gene sequence: CDR1 MNHEY, CDR2 SMNVEV (reference sequence). Here the CDR3 DNA reads TGTGCCAGCAGTCTCACTTTTTTTCAGCCCCAGCATTTT. It translates to CASSLTFFQPQHF.

The chain combines TRBV28 with TRBJ1-5; D is ambiguous. Germline loops: CDR1 MDHEN, CDR2 SYDVKM. The CDR3 length is 12 residues. Between the trimmed V and J ends, which lost 5 bases and 9 bases, there was a span of 11 bases. The CDR3 coding sequence is TGTGCCAGCAGTGCAGGCTGGCGGCCCCAGCATTTT. Protein: CASSAGWRPQHF.

This clone came up a few times. The rearrangement uses TRBV15 and TRBJ2-7; D possibly uses TRBD1 or TRBD2 (7 bases each). The CDR3 is 15 residues long. Germline CDR1 reads LNHNV; CDR2 reads YYDKDF (reference sequence). The V and J ends lost 3 bases and 9 bases respectively, with 21 bases between them. The CDR3 region is CATSREAGTVVGQYF. The CDR3 DNA is TGTGCCACCAGCAGGGAAGCGGGGACAGTAGTTGGGCAGTACTTC.

The rearrangement links TRBV12-5 to TRBJ2-2; D remains ambiguous. The V and J ends lost 11 bases and 4 bases respectively, with 14 bases between them. Germline assignment: CDR1 LGHNT and CDR2 FRNRAP. The CDR3 loop spans 13 amino acids. The CDR3 DNA reads TGTGCTTCGGGTGAGCGAGTCACCGGGGAGCTGTTTTTT. This sequence encodes CASGERVTGELFF.

This clone has only a few counts. This chain connects TRBV9 to TRBJ2-1, with D maybe TRBD1 (8 bases). The CDR3 length is 17 residues. The V end lost 4 bases, the J end lost 4 bases, and 21 bases lay between the germline ends. The germline V gene has CDR1 SGDLS and CDR2 YYNGEE. The CDR3 sequence is CASSPQGAGVLYNEQFF. The CDR3 DNA sequence: TGTGCCAGCAGCCCTCAGGGGGCGGGAGTCTTATACAATGAGCAGTTCTTC. Full variable domain (outside the CDR3, taken from reference TRBV9 and TRBJ2-1): DSGVTQTPKHLITATGQRVTLRCSPRSGDLSVYWYQQSLDQGLQFLIQYYNGEERAKGNILERFSAQQFPDLHSELNLSSLELGDSALYFCASSPQGAGVLYNEQFFGPGTRLTVL.

This clone was picked up a small number of times. The rearrangement joins TRBV5-1 to TRBJ2-5; 7 bases agree with TRBD1. The CDR3 covers 15 residues. J lost 7 bases, V lost 2 bases, and 11 bases had no gene match. The germline gives CDR1 SGHRS, CDR2 YFSETQ. Written as DNA, the CDR3 is TGCGCCAGCAGCTTCGACAGGGCCCACTTGGGGACCCAGTACTTC. Residues: CASSFDRAHLGTQYF.

The chain links TRBV7-9 to TRBJ2-1, with 10 nucleotides matching TRBD2. The CDR3 is made up of 17 amino acids. In germline, CDR1 is SEHNR, CDR2 FQNEAQ (reference sequence). V was pared by 5 bases and J by 6 bases, with 13 bases of the junction left unmatched. CDR3 sequence (DNA): TGTGCCAGCAGCCGTCACAAAGCGGGAGGGCCAAGCAATGAGCAGTTCTTC. Translation gives CASSRHKAGGPSNEQFF.

V is TRBV7-9 and J is TRBJ2-1; D not certain. This CDR3 is built from 16 residues. The V gene lost 1 base and the J gene lost 0 bases, with 10 bases spanning the gap. Germline assignment: CDR1 SEHNR and CDR2 FQNEAQ (reference sequence). The CDR3 loop reads CASSLVWGSSYNEQFF. The CDR3 DNA reads as TGTGCCAGCAGCTTAGTCTGGGGAAGCTCCTACAATGAGCAGTTCTTC.

The table lists this clone with a few counts. This rearrangement joins TRBV28 to TRBJ2-7; 7 bases line up with TRBD2. The CDR3 has 13 residues. CDR1 and CDR2 (germline): MDHEN, SYDVKM. V shed 8 bases and J 11 bases; nucleotides not matched to a gene: 15. The DNA for the CDR3 is TGTGCCAGCCACGGCCATGGGGACTACCAGGAGTACTTC. Encoded protein: CASHGHGDYQEYF.